One and the same sample provided the 27 T cell receptor beta chains below, sequenced in a study of cytomegalovirus exposure and HLA in healthy donors. The PCR made use of 60 Vbeta and 13 Jbeta primers. Measured with immunoSEQ multiplex PCR; TCRdb has only the in-frame clones, and not every one. This table holds about 190,000 clones, about 81% found once. Sequencing was done on a sample of PBMCs. These receptor sequences come from a young woman in good health and CMV-seronegative.

This clone came up once. The CDR3 DNA is TGCGCCAGCAGCCTGACAGGGGATGGTGAAAAACTGTTTTTT. Translation gives CASSLTGDGEKLFF. The J gene is TRBJ1-4, the V gene TRBV5-1, with 8 bases that match TRBD1. This CDR3 comprises 14 residues. The J segment lost 7 bases and the V segment lost 4 bases, leaving 6 bases of the junction unmatched. From germline, CDR1 is SGHRS and CDR2 YFSETQ.

The chain recombines TRBV7-2 with TRBJ1-2; D call uncertain. V lost 1 base, J lost 3 bases, and 12 bases lay in between. The CDR3 consists of 15 residues. CDR1 and CDR2 from the germline V gene are SGHTA and FQGNSA. CDR3 sequence (DNA): TGTGCCAGCAGCTTAGTTGGTACCGGGGACTATGGCTACACCTTC. The encoded protein is CASSLVGTGDYGYTF.

The chain has TRBV7-2 and TRBJ2-5, with TRBD2 as a possible D gene (6 bases). In germline, CDR1 is SGHTA, CDR2 FQGNSA. The CDR3 covers 15 residues. The V end was cut by 0 bases, the J end by 6 bases, with 14 bases between. CDR3 DNA sequence: TGTGCCAGCAGCTTAGCGCCACTAGCCCTCCAGACCCAGTACTTC. The encoded protein is CASSLAPLALQTQYF.

A note on this clone: Other DNA sequences in the same sample also yield this CDR3. The V and J genes are TRBV29-1 and TRBJ2-7; D not certain. The CDR3 extends over 12 amino acids. Germline values: CDR1 SQVTM, CDR2 ANQGSEA. Trimming pared 4 bases from V and 2 bases from J, leaving 9 bases between. The CDR3: CSVATETYEQYF. The CDR3 DNA reads TGCAGCGTTGCTACAGAAACCTACGAGCAGTACTTC.

The chain is built from TRBV6-5 and TRBJ2-7, with a weak D call TRBD1 (5 bases). This CDR3 region has 15 residues. Trimming cost V 6 bases and J 1 base, with 16 bases left between them. Germline V gene data show CDR1 as MNHEY and CDR2 as SVGAGI. CDR3 nucleotides: TGTGCCAGCAGACCCTCACAGGTATCTTCCTACGAGCAGTACTTC. It yields the protein CASRPSQVSSYEQYF.

The chain uses TRBV5-1 and TRBJ2-5, with D perhaps TRBD2 (7 bases). V was shortened by 5 bases and J by 1 base, with 15 bases between the two germline ends. Germline V gene sequence: CDR1 SGHRS, CDR2 YFSETQ. There are 15 residues in the CDR3. This CDR3 reads CASSQAGAFQETQYF. The CDR3 DNA reads TGCGCCAGCAGTCAGGCGGGGGCCTTCCAAGAGACCCAGTACTTC.

The CDR3 nucleotides read TGTGCCACCAGCAGAGGCCCGGGGTTGAACACTGAAGCTTTCTTT. It translates to CATSRGPGLNTEAFF. The gene calls are TRBV15 and TRBJ1-1; D is undetermined. The CDR3 is made up of 15 amino acids. The V and J ends lost 1 base and 0 bases respectively, with 9 bases between them. Per the germline V gene, CDR1 is LNHNV and CDR2 is YYDKDF (reference sequence).

The chain has TRBV6-1 and TRBJ2-1; 8 nucleotides line up with TRBD1. Per the germline V gene, CDR1 is MNHNS and CDR2 is SASEGT. The CDR3 covers 14 residues. V shed 4 bases and J 6 bases; nucleotides not matched to a gene: 5. CDR3 nucleotide sequence: TGTGCCAGCAGTGTAATAGGACAGGGCAATGAGCAGTTCTTC. This encodes CASSVIGQGNEQFF.

This chain links TRBV7-6 with TRBJ1-1; D call uncertain. Germline-derived CDR1 and CDR2 are SGHVS and FNYEAQ. The CDR3 is 15 residues long. The V and J ends lost 1 base and 0 bases respectively, with 9 bases between them. CDR3 sequence: CASSLEFNMNTEAFF. The CDR3 DNA sequence: TGTGCCAGCAGCTTAGAGTTTAACATGAACACTGAAGCTTTCTTT.

The chain has TRBV29-1 and TRBJ2-1; D perhaps matches TRBD1 (6 bases). Trimming took 7 bases from V and 0 from J, leaving 13 bases between them. Germline CDR1 is SQVTM and CDR2 is ANQGSEA. This CDR3 contains 14 residues. The CDR3 sequence: CSAGGHSSYNEQFF. CDR3 nucleotide sequence: TGCAGCGCTGGGGGACACAGCTCCTACAATGAGCAGTTCTTC.

This chain joins TRBV6-1 and TRBJ2-7; 7 bases agree with TRBD1. Germline V gene data show CDR1 as MNHNS and CDR2 as SASEGT. The CDR3 length is 13 residues. With V trimmed by 7 bases and J by 3 bases, 6 bases remained unmatched. CDR3: CASTPGQIYEQYF. The DNA for the CDR3 is TGTGCCAGCACTCCGGGACAGATCTACGAGCAGTACTTC.

This clone was recorded a few times. The V call is TRBV6-4, the J call TRBJ1-1; D is unclear. The CDR3 loop spans 15 amino acids. The V end lost 3 bases, the J end lost 0 bases, and 11 bases lay between the germline ends. CDR1 and CDR2 from the germline V gene are MRHNA and SNTAGT. The CDR3 here is CASSDTGSMNTEAFF. The CDR3 DNA reads TGTGCCAGCAGTGATACCGGGAGTATGAACACTGAAGCTTTCTTT.

V usage is TRBV7-2 and J usage is TRBJ2-1; D is possibly TRBD1 (5 bases). CDR1 is SGHTA, CDR2 FQGNSA, per germline. Trimming removed 1 base from V and 5 bases from J, with 15 bases in between. The CDR3 is 16 amino acids. CDR3 sequence reads: CASSLVLGQGHNEQFF. The CDR3 DNA sequence: TGTGCCAGCAGCTTAGTTCTTGGGCAGGGCCACAATGAGCAGTTCTTC.

V gene TRBV27 combines with J gene TRBJ1-4; 7 nucleotides line up with TRBD1. Germline CDR1 and CDR2: MNHEY and SMNVEV (reference sequence). The CDR3 sequence is 14 residues long. V shed 6 bases, J shed 8 bases, and the junction held 9 bases outside the gene matches. CDR3 protein: CASSHDRDGEKLFF. In nucleotides, the CDR3 is TGTGCCAGCAGCCATGACAGGGATGGGGAAAAACTGTTTTTT.

The chain uses TRBV19 and TRBJ2-7; 11 bases fit TRBD2. The CDR3 extends over 15 amino acids. In germline, CDR1 is LNHDA, CDR2 SQIVND (reference sequence). Trimming at V came to 4 bases and at J to 2 bases, leaving 4 bases not matched to a gene. The CDR3 protein is CASSTTSGGTYEQYF. For the CDR3, the DNA is TGTGCCAGTAGTACAACTAGCGGGGGTACCTACGAGCAGTACTTC.

V and J are TRBV6-5 and TRBJ1-2, with TRBD1 as a possible D gene (6 bases). The V end was cut by 0 bases, the J end by 3 bases, with 11 bases between. Looked up from germline, CDR1 is MNHEY and CDR2 is SVGAGI. The CDR3 length is 15 residues. DNA of the CDR3: TGTGCCAGCAGTTACTCAACAGGGTATGACTATGGCTACACCTTC. Translation: CASSYSTGYDYGYTF.

V gene TRBV28 combines with J gene TRBJ1-4, with 9 positions matching TRBD1. CDR3 size: 15 residues. V trimming: 6 bases; J trimming: 3 bases; junction bases outside the gene matches: 5. CDR1 MDHEN and CDR2 SYDVKM come from the germline V gene. The DNA of the CDR3 is TGTGCCAGCAGCCACAGGGGGCCATCTAATGAAAAACTGTTTTTT. Translation gives CASSHRGPSNEKLFF. Full variable domain (outside the CDR3, taken from reference TRBV28 and TRBJ1-4): DVKVTQSSRYLVKRTGEKVFLECVQDMDHENMFWYRQDPGLGLRLIYFSYDVKMKEKGDIPEGYSVSREKKERFSLILESASTNQTSMYLCASSHRGPSNEKLFFGSGTQLSVL.

As to this clone: The junction shows a germline mismatch at one end, possibly a read error. The chain is built from TRBV27 and TRBJ1-3, with 11 bases identical to TRBD1. The CDR3 consists of 17 residues. CDR1 and CDR2 (germline): MNHEY, SMNVEV (reference sequence). In DNA form, the CDR3 reads TGTGCCAGCATCATTGGGGACAGGGGGTTACTCTGGAAACACCATATATTT. The encoded protein is CASIIGDRGLLWKHHIF.

The J gene is TRBJ2-7, the V gene TRBV6-6; TRBD2 is a possible D gene (6 bases). The CDR3 sequence is 14 residues long. The V end was cut by 6 bases, the J end by 2 bases, with 14 bases between. CDR1 is MNHNY, CDR2 SVGAGI, per germline (reference sequence). The CDR3 protein is CASSYGTLTYEQYF. The CDR3 coding sequence is TGTGCCAGCAGCTACGGGACTTTGACCTACGAGCAGTACTTC.

The chain combines TRBV7-3 with TRBJ2-1; TRBD1 might be the D (6 bases). The CDR3 has 15 residues. Trimming pared 6 bases from V and 4 bases from J, leaving 16 bases between. Germline V lookup: CDR1 SGHTA, CDR2 FQGTGA. The CDR3 DNA reads TGTGCCAGCAGTTCTAGCAAGGGGGTGTACAATGAGCAGTTCTTC. It yields the protein CASSSSKGVYNEQFF. Variable domain in full (rest from reference TRBV7-3 and TRBJ2-1): GAGVSQTPSNKVTEKGKYVELRCDPISGHTALYWYRQSLGQGPEFLIYFQGTGAADDSGLPNDRFFAVRPEGSVSTLKIQRTERGDSAVYLCASSSSKGVYNEQFFGPGTRLTVL.

The table lists this clone with a count of one. V usage is TRBV10-3 and J usage is TRBJ2-7; 10 nucleotides match TRBD1. CDR1 and CDR2 (germline): ENHRY, SYGVKD. V shed 7 bases, J shed 4 bases, and the junction held 4 bases outside the gene matches. The CDR3 spans 13 residues. DNA of the CDR3: TGTGCCATCATGAGGGGACAGGGGTACGAGCAGTACTTC. It encodes CAIMRGQGYEQYF.

V usage is TRBV5-1 and J usage is TRBJ1-5; TRBD1 matches 9 bases. The germline V gene has CDR1 SGHRS and CDR2 YFSETQ. V lost 1 base and J lost 2; bases outside the gene matches: 4. The length of the CDR3 is 16 residues. CDR3 DNA sequence: TGCGCCAGCAGCTTGACAGGGGGCATGGGCAATCAGCCCCAGCATTTT. It translates to CASSLTGGMGNQPQHF.

This rearrangement joins TRBV6-1 to TRBJ2-7; D is unresolved. Germline V lookup: CDR1 MNHNS, CDR2 SASEGT. Trimming shortened V by 3 bases and J by 2 bases, and 23 bases separated the two germline ends. CDR3 length: 18 residues. CDR3 region: CASSDRAAVLASPYEQYF. The CDR3 DNA is TGTGCCAGCAGTGATAGAGCTGCGGTTCTGGCCAGTCCCTACGAGCAGTACTTC.

V usage is TRBV9 and J usage is TRBJ2-3, with TRBD2 identical over 9 bases. The CDR3 totals 15 residues. V lost 0 bases, J lost 6 bases, and 5 bases stayed unmatched. Germline assignment: CDR1 SGDLS and CDR2 YYNGEE. The CDR3 DNA follows: TGTGCCAGCAGCGTAGGCGGGGGGGCCTCGGATACGCAGTATTTT. Translation: CASSVGGGASDTQYF. The variable domain in full, with the rest retrieved from reference TRBV9 and TRBJ2-3, is DSGVTQTPKHLITATGQRVTLRCSPRSGDLSVYWYQQSLDQGLQFLIQYYNGEERAKGNILERFSAQQFPDLHSELNLSSLELGDSALYFCASSVGGGASDTQYFGPGTRLTVL.

The CDR3 sequence is CASSYSREVTYEQYF. The DNA of the CDR3 is TGTGCCAGCAGTTACTCCCGGGAGGTCACCTACGAGCAGTACTTC. V and J are TRBV6-5 and TRBJ2-7; 7 bases align to TRBD2. The length of the CDR3 is 15 residues. Unmatched junction bases numbered 4, after V lost 0 bases and J lost 2 bases. Germline V CDR1 and CDR2: MNHEY, SVGAGI.

The chain combines TRBV6-5 with TRBJ2-3, with D perhaps matching TRBD1 (5 bases). Looked up from germline, CDR1 is MNHEY and CDR2 is SVGAGI. The CDR3 is 11 residues long. Trimming stripped 7 bases from V and 7 bases from J, with 9 bases between. The CDR3 reads CASTKGYTQYF. The CDR3 DNA is TGTGCCAGCACCAAGGGGTATACGCAGTATTTT.

This chain connects TRBV6-1 to TRBJ2-7, with D possibly matching TRBD1 (6 bases). Trimming pared 8 bases from V and 5 bases from J, leaving 13 bases between. The germline gives CDR1 MNHNS, CDR2 SASEGT. This CDR3 region has 12 residues. The CDR3 DNA reads as TGTGCCAGCCTCAGGGGTCCCAACGAGCAGTACTTC. Translated: CASLRGPNEQYF.